Listed below are T cell receptor beta chains from one sample, sequenced in a study of human T cells and chemical hapten exposure. TCRdb fed the RACE reads into MiXCR, producing one record per CDR3 protein. This sample carries about 380,000 distinct CDR3 sequences, approximately 4.4% of them seen once, and the ten largest clones take under 3%. The sample consisted of whole blood, taken in connection with sensitization to the hapten diphenylcyclopropenone (DPC). Every receptor here comes from a woman between 45 and 60 years old with alopecia areata. Some clones in this sample may be carry-over from other donors' samples. CDR3s include the opening cysteine and the closing phenylalanine or tryptophan. D genes are given only for firm matches.

D gene,J gene,CDR3 length,V gene,CDR3 protein
TRBD2,TRBJ2-1,18,TRBV7-9,CASSPRTSGSNLYNEQFF
TRBD1,TRBJ2-3,13,TRBV7-2,CASSLPGGDTQYF
TRBD1,TRBJ1-1,13,TRBV6-5,CASSWDRVTEAFF
NA,TRBJ1-1,14,TRBV29-1,CSVENWGRYTEAFF
TRBD1,TRBJ1-6,14,TRBV7-9,CASSRDRGNSPLHF
TRBD2,TRBJ2-2,14,TRBV10-1,CASSDRGGTGELFF
NA,TRBJ2-3,13,TRBV5-1,CASSRLYTDSQYF
NA,TRBJ1-5,12,TRBV6-2/TRBV6-3,CAIRSSNQPQHF
NA,TRBJ1-5,14,TRBV2,CASSRGVGNQPQHF
NA,TRBJ2-7,15,TRBV6-6,CASSPAGSESYEQYF
NA,TRBJ1-1,15,TRBV7-6,CASRGLAAGSTEAFF
NA,TRBJ2-5,16,TRBV9,CASSVDLMGLQETQYF
NA,TRBJ2-7,13,TRBV20-1,CSARGGDSYEQYF
NA,TRBJ2-1,12,TRBV7-9,CASSPPPNEQFF
NA,TRBJ2-1,11,TRBV7-2,CASSGRGPRIF
TRBD1,TRBJ1-1,17,TRBV6-5,CASSYYPGGQGVTEAFF
NA,TRBJ2-5,14,TRBV9,CASSSPYFEETQYF
NA,TRBJ2-1,13,TRBV28,CASSLRGVNEQFF
NA,TRBJ1-1,12,TRBV29-1,CSVEQGGTEAFF
TRBD1,TRBJ2-3,15,TRBV28,CASSLSLTGADTQYF
TRBD2,TRBJ2-1,20,TRBV7-8,CASSLARRTSGTLTSNEQFF
NA,TRBJ2-3,14,TRBV15,CATSRGTVTDTQYF